This T cell receptor beta chain was profiled in a study of T-cell reconstitution after alpha-beta-depleted transplantation in children. Library preparation (for TCRbeta) was performed with unique molecular identifiers. A single record per CDR3 protein comes from TCRdb applying MiXCR to the PCR reads. Here the sample spans hundreds of thousands of distinct CDR3 sequences, 9.9% being singletons. With V trimmed by 4 bases and J by 8 bases, 11 bases remained unmatched. This CDR3 is built from 16 residues. CDR1 and CDR2 (germline): SGHRS, YFSETQ. This TCR derives from a human donor who donated a stem cell graft to a child with SCID. Sequencing was performed on PBMCs from the stem cell graft donor, taken from the stem cell graft. The chain is built from TRBV5-1 and TRBJ2-1; 11 nucleotides match TRBD2. The CDR3 spells CASSPPFSGGADEQFF. CDR3 in DNA: TGCGCCAGCAGCCCCCCGTTTAGCGGGGGGGCCGATGAGCAGTTCTTC.